Below, 6 T cell receptor beta chains from the same sample are listed, as sequenced in a study of beta chain features in type 1 diabetes. The authors reverse transcribed all of the isolated RNA, so sequencing captured expressed TCRB transcripts. Here immunoSEQ multiplex PCR was the method, and the copy in TCRdb shows in-frame clones only, minus some. The sample includes 110,000 to 150,000 clones, less than 8.5% of them seen just once. Sequenced: central memory CD4+ T cells from blood. These receptor sequences come from a woman in her twenties or thirties in good health.

The chain combines TRBV27 with TRBJ2-2; TRBD2 might be the D (5 bases). With 4 bases removed from V and 2 bases from J, the gap between germline ends came to 14 bases. CDR1 and CDR2 (germline): MNHEY, SMNVEV (reference sequence). There are 16 residues in the CDR3. CDR3 in amino acids: CASSSGGRRNTGELFF. The CDR3 nucleotides read TGTGCCAGCAGTTCCGGAGGCCGAAGAAACACCGGGGAGCTGTTTTTT.

This clone was detected a few times. This chain joins TRBV5-1 and TRBJ2-4; the match to TRBD2 covers 8 bases. This CDR3 has 15 residues. Trimming took 6 bases from V and 7 from J; bases not matched to a gene: 12. CDR1 and CDR2 from the germline V gene are SGHRS and YFSETQ. CDR3: CASKANSGRGNIQYF. In nucleotides, the CDR3 is TGCGCCAGCAAAGCAAACAGCGGGAGAGGTAACATTCAGTACTTC.

This chain joins TRBV7-9 and TRBJ2-4; 11 bases are shared with TRBD2. V lost 2 bases, J lost 1 base, and 10 bases stayed unmatched. The CDR3 totals 19 residues. The germline V gene encodes CDR1 SEHNR and CDR2 FQNEAQ (reference sequence). CDR3: CASSLISGRARSAKNIQYF. The CDR3 DNA reads TGTGCCAGCAGCTTAATTAGCGGGAGGGCCCGTTCCGCCAAAAACATTCAGTACTTC. The complete variable domain, with remaining parts taken from reference TRBV7-9 and TRBJ2-4, reads DTGVSQNPRHKITKRGQNVTFRCDPISEHNRLYWYRQTLGQGPEFLTYFQNEAQLEKSRLLSDRFSAERPKGSFSTLEIQRTEQGDSAMYLCASSLISGRARSAKNIQYFGAGTRLSVL.

V is TRBV6-5 and J is TRBJ2-3; D may be TRBD2 (5 bases). Germline CDR1 is MNHEY and CDR2 is SVGAGI. V lost 5 bases to trimming and J lost 1 base, with 10 bases between them. This CDR3 contains 14 residues. The CDR3: CASSLRRRTDTQYF. The CDR3 nucleotides read TGTGCCAGCAGTCTGAGGAGGCGCACAGATACGCAGTATTTT.

This clone has a handful of counts. The chain employs TRBV30 and TRBJ2-2; a possible D gene is TRBD2 (6 bases). The CDR3 is 13 amino acids. Germline CDR1 GTSNPN, CDR2 SVGIG (reference sequence). The V end lost 8 bases, the J end lost 4 bases, and 14 bases lay between the germline ends. This chain's CDR3 is CARDWRSTGELFF. The DNA for the CDR3 is TGTGCCCGGGACTGGAGGTCCACCGGGGAGCTGTTTTTT.

This clone has more than one count but fewer than ten. This chain connects TRBV2 to TRBJ2-1; D remains unclear. The CDR3 contains 13 residues. CDR1 is SNHLY, CDR2 FYNNEI, per germline. Trimming removed 7 bases at V and 0 bases at J, with 7 bases between. The CDR3 is CASKLSSYNEQFF. The CDR3, as DNA: TGTGCCAGCAAATTGAGCTCCTACAATGAGCAGTTCTTC.